This is a list of T cell receptor beta chains from one sample in a study of T cell responses to AZD1222 COVID-19 vaccine. Only in-frame clones appear in the TCRdb table, and some are missing; sequencing was by immunoSEQ multiplex PCR. The sample lists some 180,000 clones, 80% to 95% occurring once. The sequenced sample was peripheral blood, obtained on day 0 of AZD1222 vaccination. The receptors come from an adult in good health. Both conserved end residues are part of each CDR3. The D gene is left open where the match is weak. Clone size, where shown, is once, few, many, or a class for clones that have expanded.

CDR3 protein: CASSNRGDQPQHF
CDR3 DNA: TGTGCCAGTAGTAACAGGGGGGATCAGCCCCAGCATTTT
clone size: -
J gene: TRBJ1-5
D gene: TRBD1
V gene: TRBV19

CDR3 protein: CASSPRGAGSSYEQYF
CDR3 DNA: TGTGCCAGCTCACCACGGGGGGCGGGTAGCTCCTACGAGCAGTACTTC
clone size: -
J gene: TRBJ2-7
D gene: -
V gene: TRBV18

CDR3 protein: CASSMTSGNIGTDTQYF
CDR3 DNA: TGTGCCAGTAGTATGACTAGCGGGAATATTGGCACAGATACGCAGTATTTT
clone size: -
J gene: TRBJ2-3
D gene: TRBD2
V gene: TRBV19

CDR3 protein: CASSDLVADTQYF
CDR3 DNA: TGCGCCAGCAGTGATCTGGTGGCAGATACGCAGTATTTT
clone size: -
J gene: TRBJ2-3
D gene: -
V gene: TRBV10-1

CDR3 protein: CASSLQVYQPQHF
CDR3 DNA: TGTGCCAGTAGTCTACAGGTATATCAGCCCCAGCATTTT
clone size: few
J gene: TRBJ1-5
D gene: -
V gene: TRBV19

CDR3 protein: CASSIPLGLYNEQFF
CDR3 DNA: TGTGCCAGTAGTATCCCCTTGGGTCTTTACAATGAGCAGTTCTTC
clone size: -
J gene: TRBJ2-1
D gene: -
V gene: TRBV19

CDR3 protein: CASSKAVQKPNTEAFF
CDR3 DNA: TGTGCCAGCAGCAAAGCGGTACAGAAACCGAACACTGAAGCTTTCTTT
clone size: once
J gene: TRBJ1-1
D gene: -
V gene: TRBV21-1

CDR3 protein: CASSLISQKVQETQYF
CDR3 DNA: TGTGCCAGCAGCTTAATTTCACAGAAAGTCCAAGAGACCCAGTACTTC
clone size: -
J gene: TRBJ2-5
D gene: -
V gene: TRBV11-1

CDR3 protein: CASSTRGVSSTDTQYF
CDR3 DNA: TGTGCCAGCAGCACCCGGGGAGTATCTAGCACAGATACGCAGTATTTT
clone size: -
J gene: TRBJ2-3
D gene: -
V gene: TRBV7-9

CDR3 protein: CASSGGWRESHTDTQYF
CDR3 DNA: TGTGCCAGCAGCGGGGGGTGGAGGGAGAGTCACACAGATACGCAGTATTTT
clone size: -
J gene: TRBJ2-3
D gene: -
V gene: TRBV9

CDR3 protein: CASSLQGDEQYF
CDR3 DNA: TGTGCCAGCAGCTTGCAGGGAGACGAGCAGTACTTC
clone size: -
J gene: TRBJ2-7
D gene: -
V gene: TRBV7-2

CDR3 protein: CASSLGQGRNEQFF
CDR3 DNA: TGTGCCAGCAGCTTAGGCCAGGGTAGGAATGAGCAGTTCTTC
clone size: -
J gene: TRBJ2-1
D gene: -
V gene: TRBV7-2

CDR3 protein: CASSPGDPKAFF
CDR3 DNA: TGTGCCAGCAGCCCAGGTGATCCTAAAGCTTTCTTT
clone size: -
J gene: TRBJ1-1
D gene: -
V gene: TRBV5-5

CDR3 protein: CASALAGYNEQFF
CDR3 DNA: TGTGCCAGCGCACTAGCGGGCTACAATGAGCAGTTCTTC
clone size: -
J gene: TRBJ2-1
D gene: -
V gene: TRBV21-1

CDR3 protein: CASSQPGGSTDTQYF
CDR3 DNA: TGTGCCAGCTCACAGCCGGGGGGAAGCACAGATACGCAGTATTTT
clone size: -
J gene: TRBJ2-3
D gene: TRBD2
V gene: TRBV18

CDR3 protein: CATSRDVQSYEQYF
CDR3 DNA: TGTGCCACCAGCAGAGATGTGCAATCTTACGAGCAGTACTTC
clone size: -
J gene: TRBJ2-7
D gene: -
V gene: TRBV15

CDR3 protein: CASSPRDSPSPLHF
CDR3 DNA: TGTGCCAGCAGCCCCCGGGACAGTCCTTCACCCCTCCACTTT
clone size: -
J gene: TRBJ1-6
D gene: TRBD1
V gene: TRBV11-3

CDR3 protein: CASSQGGQSTYGYTF
CDR3 DNA: TGCGCCAGCAGCCAAGGGGGACAGTCGACCTATGGCTACACCTTC
clone size: -
J gene: TRBJ1-2
D gene: TRBD1
V gene: TRBV4-3

CDR3 protein: CAISPSGGALETQYF
CDR3 DNA: TGTGCCATCAGCCCTAGCGGGGGGGCCTTAGAGACCCAGTACTTC
clone size: -
J gene: TRBJ2-5
D gene: TRBD2
V gene: TRBV10-3

CDR3 protein: CASSTGGRAFF
CDR3 DNA: TGTGCCAGCAGCACAGGGGGGAGGGCTTTCTTT
clone size: -
J gene: TRBJ1-1
D gene: TRBD1
V gene: TRBV12-3/TRBV12-4

CDR3 protein: CASSPRGAIPNTEAFF
CDR3 DNA: TGTGCCAGCAGCCCCAGGGGGGCGATACCGAACACTGAAGCTTTCTTT
clone size: -
J gene: TRBJ1-1
D gene: TRBD1
V gene: TRBV7-6

CDR3 protein: CASSKGQGNSPLHF
CDR3 DNA: TGTGCCAGCAGCAAAGGACAGGGTAATTCACCCCTCCACTTT
clone size: -
J gene: TRBJ1-6
D gene: TRBD1
V gene: TRBV5-4

CDR3 protein: CASSPDRDYEKLFF
CDR3 DNA: TGTGCCAGCTCCCCTGACAGGGACTACGAAAAACTGTTTTTT
clone size: -
J gene: TRBJ1-4
D gene: TRBD1
V gene: TRBV18

CDR3 protein: CASSGRQGGVGTQPQHF
CDR3 DNA: TGTGCCAGCAGCGGGAGACAGGGCGGGGTGGGAACTCAGCCCCAGCATTTT
clone size: -
J gene: TRBJ1-5
D gene: TRBD1
V gene: TRBV5-8

CDR3 protein: CASSPLGDSPLHF
CDR3 DNA: TGTGCCAGCTCACCACTAGGGGATTCACCCCTCCACTTT
clone size: -
J gene: TRBJ1-6
D gene: -
V gene: TRBV18

CDR3 protein: CASSIAGTTYEQYF
CDR3 DNA: TGTGCCAGTAGTATAGCAGGGACCACCTACGAGCAGTACTTC
clone size: -
J gene: TRBJ2-7
D gene: -
V gene: TRBV19

CDR3 protein: CASSSPQRELDTGELFF
CDR3 DNA: TGCGCCAGCAGTTCCCCCCAGCGGGAGTTGGACACCGGGGAGCTGTTTTTT
clone size: few
J gene: TRBJ2-2
D gene: TRBD2
V gene: TRBV10-2

CDR3 protein: CASSQGGNYNSPLHF
CDR3 DNA: TGCGCCAGCAGCCAAGGAGGGAATTACAATTCACCCCTCCACTTT
clone size: -
J gene: TRBJ1-6
D gene: -
V gene: TRBV4-3

CDR3 protein: CASTQGTGGSQPQHF
CDR3 DNA: TGTGCCAGTACCCAAGGGACAGGGGGTAGTCAGCCCCAGCATTTT
clone size: -
J gene: TRBJ1-5
D gene: TRBD1
V gene: TRBV19

CDR3 protein: CASTPWGSYNEQFF
CDR3 DNA: TGTGCCAGCACCCCCTGGGGCTCCTACAATGAGCAGTTCTTC
clone size: -
J gene: TRBJ2-1
D gene: -
V gene: TRBV28

CDR3 protein: CASSDVEGGHTDTQYF
CDR3 DNA: TGTGCCAGCAGCGATGTGGAAGGGGGGCACACAGATACGCAGTATTTT
clone size: -
J gene: TRBJ2-3
D gene: -
V gene: TRBV9

CDR3 protein: CASSLDLGGNEQFF
CDR3 DNA: TGTGCCAGCAGCCTGGACCTCGGGGGGAATGAGCAGTTCTTC
clone size: once
J gene: TRBJ2-1
D gene: TRBD2
V gene: TRBV5-5

CDR3 protein: CASSPTPGPPVGEQYF
CDR3 DNA: TGTGCCAGCAGCCCTACCCCGGGACCCCCCGTGGGCGAGCAGTACTTC
clone size: -
J gene: TRBJ2-7
D gene: -
V gene: TRBV9

CDR3 protein: CASSVVRAGVAGELFF
CDR3 DNA: TGTGCCAGCAGCGTAGTCCGAGCGGGAGTGGCCGGGGAGCTGTTTTTT
clone size: -
J gene: TRBJ2-2
D gene: TRBD2
V gene: TRBV9

CDR3 protein: CASSKLLGQLLYEQYF
CDR3 DNA: TGTGCCAGCAGTAAGCTATTGGGACAGCTCCTCTACGAGCAGTACTTC
clone size: -
J gene: TRBJ2-7
D gene: TRBD1
V gene: TRBV2

CDR3 protein: CASRPRGFSGNTIYF
CDR3 DNA: TGTGCCAGCAGACCTAGAGGCTTCTCTGGAAACACCATATATTTT
clone size: -
J gene: TRBJ1-3
D gene: -
V gene: TRBV6-2/TRBV6-3

CDR3 protein: CASSMGFYEQYF
CDR3 DNA: TGTGCCAGTAGTATGGGTTTCTACGAGCAGTACTTC
clone size: -
J gene: TRBJ2-7
D gene: -
V gene: TRBV19

CDR3 protein: CASSYSWNTNEKLFF
CDR3 DNA: TGTGCCAGCAGTTACTCTTGGAATACTAATGAAAAACTGTTTTTT
clone size: -
J gene: TRBJ1-4
D gene: -
V gene: TRBV6-5

CDR3 protein: CASSQDLRRAGTF
CDR3 DNA: TGTGCCAGCAGCCAAGATTTGAGGCGGGCTGGCACCTTC
clone size: once
J gene: TRBJ1-2
D gene: -
V gene: TRBV3-1/TRBV3-2

CDR3 protein: CAWQAFTGEAFF
CDR3 DNA: TGTGCCTGGCAGGCCTTCACGGGTGAAGCTTTCTTT
clone size: -
J gene: TRBJ1-1
D gene: -
V gene: TRBV30

CDR3 protein: CASSLLPGQGGQNGYTF
CDR3 DNA: TGTGCCAGCAGTTTACTCCCGGGACAGGGTGGACAGAATGGCTACACCTTC
clone size: once
J gene: TRBJ1-2
D gene: TRBD1
V gene: TRBV2

CDR3 protein: CASSLPGANVLTF
CDR3 DNA: TGCGCCAGCAGCTTGCCCGGGGCCAACGTCCTGACTTTC
clone size: -
J gene: TRBJ2-6
D gene: -
V gene: TRBV5-1

CDR3 protein: CASSPATGLNYGYTF
CDR3 DNA: TGCGCCAGCAGCCCAGCGACAGGGCTTAACTATGGCTACACCTTC
clone size: -
J gene: TRBJ1-2
D gene: TRBD1
V gene: TRBV5-1

CDR3 protein: CASSPSTGEVSTNEKLFF
CDR3 DNA: TGTGCCAGCAGTCCGTCGACAGGAGAGGTGTCAACTAATGAAAAACTGTTTTTT
clone size: -
J gene: TRBJ1-4
D gene: -
V gene: TRBV27

CDR3 protein: CASSLSGVLTGELFF
CDR3 DNA: TGTGCCAGCAGCTTATCGGGAGTTCTTACCGGGGAGCTGTTTTTT
clone size: -
J gene: TRBJ2-2
D gene: -
V gene: TRBV11-3

CDR3 protein: CASSPDRPNQPQHF
CDR3 DNA: TGTGCCAGCAGCCCGGACAGGCCCAATCAGCCCCAGCATTTT
clone size: -
J gene: TRBJ1-5
D gene: TRBD1
V gene: TRBV7-2

CDR3 protein: CASSYTASYGYTF
CDR3 DNA: TGTGCCAGCAGTTATACAGCCAGCTATGGCTACACCTTC
clone size: once
J gene: TRBJ1-2
D gene: -
V gene: TRBV27

CDR3 protein: CASSQEVGASGSYNEQFF
CDR3 DNA: TGCGCCAGCAGCCAAGAGGTGGGTGCTAGCGGGAGCTACAATGAGCAGTTCTTC
clone size: -
J gene: TRBJ2-1
D gene: TRBD2
V gene: TRBV4-1

CDR3 protein: CASSLGTVSGDTQYF
CDR3 DNA: TGCGCCAGCAGCTTAGGGACAGTCTCTGGCGATACGCAGTATTTT
clone size: -
J gene: TRBJ2-3
D gene: TRBD1
V gene: TRBV5-1

CDR3 protein: CASSLDFKLSEAFF
CDR3 DNA: TGTGCCAGCAGCTTAGATTTTAAACTTTCTGAAGCTTTCTTT
clone size: -
J gene: TRBJ1-1
D gene: -
V gene: TRBV7-2

CDR3 protein: CASSKGGTSGSRSSYNEQFF
CDR3 DNA: TGTGCCAGCAGCAAAGGGGGGACTAGCGGGAGTAGGAGCTCCTACAATGAGCAGTTCTTC
clone size: -
J gene: TRBJ2-1
D gene: -
V gene: TRBV21-1